The rows below give T cell receptor beta chains drawn from one sample of a study of blood T cell repertoires in COVID-19. The method was immunoSEQ multiplex PCR; TCRdb's version includes in-frame clones alone and lacks a portion of them. The table lists 240,000 or so clones, more than 85% of them singletons, with under 10% in the top ten. The specimen sequenced was PBMCs or T cells enriched from blood (not recorded which). The receptors come from a man aged 35-49 years who had recovered from COVID-19. CDR3s include the opening cysteine and the closing phenylalanine or tryptophan. Each record gives: J gene, clone size, V gene, D gene, CDR3 DNA, CDR3 protein. The D gene is left open where the match is weak. Rows may omit the clone size; those that give it use once, few, many or a size class.

>TRBJ2-1|.|TRBV19|TRBD1
TGTGCCAGTAGTAGAGGACAGGGTCCCTACAATGAGCAGTTCTTC
CASSRGQGPYNEQFF
>TRBJ2-7|.|TRBV4-1|.
TGCGCCAGCAGCCCCCAGGGAATCAGCTCCTACGAGCAGTACTTC
CASSPQGISSYEQYF
>TRBJ1-1|.|TRBV7-3|.
TGTGCCAGCAGTCTCGGGATGAACACTGAAGCTTTCTTT
CASSLGMNTEAFF
>TRBJ2-7|.|TRBV5-1|.
TGCGCCAGCAGCTTGGTAACGGGCTCCTACGAGCAGTACTTC
CASSLVTGSYEQYF
>TRBJ1-4|.|TRBV3-1/TRBV3-2|.
TGTGCCAGCAGCCAACGGAGAGAAAAACTGTTTTTT
CASSQRREKLFF
>TRBJ2-3|.|TRBV2|TRBD2
TGTGCCAGCAGCGGGACTAGCGGAAGCACAGATACGCAGTATTTT
CASSGTSGSTDTQYF
>TRBJ2-2|.|TRBV6-4|TRBD1
TGTGCCAGCAAGACAGGGCCGAACACCGGGGAGCTGTTTTTT
CASKTGPNTGELFF
>TRBJ1-2|.|TRBV11-2|TRBD1
TGTGCCAGCAGCTTAGTGGACAGGCTCTATGGCTACACCTTC
CASSLVDRLYGYTF
>TRBJ1-2|.|TRBV27|.
TGTGCCAGCAGTTTCGGGAGTAACTATGGCTACACCTTC
CASSFGSNYGYTF
>TRBJ2-7|.|TRBV28|.
TGTGCCAGCAGTACTAGGACCCCTCCCTACGAGCAGTACTTC
CASSTRTPPYEQYF
>TRBJ1-5|.|TRBV24-1|TRBD1
TGTGCCACCAGTGATTTAGGGACAGGGGATCAGCCCCAGCATTTT
CATSDLGTGDQPQHF
>TRBJ2-7|.|TRBV6-5|TRBD2
TGTGCCAGCAGCAAGGTCGGGGGGGGATCCTACGAGCAGTACTTC
CASSKVGGGSYEQYF
>TRBJ2-7|.|TRBV18|TRBD1
TGTGCCAGCTCACCACCGGGACCGGGACAGGGGCTTAACGAGCAGTACTTC
CASSPPGPGQGLNEQYF
>TRBJ1-3|.|TRBV9|.
TGTGCCAGCAGCGTCCGGACAGATGGAAACACCATATATTTT
CASSVRTDGNTIYF
>TRBJ2-7|.|TRBV6-2/TRBV6-3|TRBD2
TGTGCCAGCAGTCCCCTAGCGGGATATTACGAGCAGTACTTC
CASSPLAGYYEQYF
>TRBJ2-1|.|TRBV18|.
TGTGCCAGCTCAGCCCTACAGGGACCCAATGAGCAGTTCTTC
CASSALQGPNEQFF
>TRBJ2-7|.|TRBV3-1/TRBV3-2|TRBD1
TGTGCCAGCAGCCTACAGCTAGGGGCCCTAGGACAGGGTACCTACGAGCAGTACTTC
CASSLQLGALGQGTYEQYF
>TRBJ2-7|.|TRBV7-9|TRBD1
TGTGCCAGCAGCTTAGAACAGGGGCCATTCGGGCAGTACTTC
CASSLEQGPFGQYF
>TRBJ2-7|.|TRBV3-1/TRBV3-2|TRBD2
TGTGCTGCTCGGACTAGCGGCACCTACGAGCAGTACTTC
CAARTSGTYEQYF
>TRBJ2-2|few|TRBV25-1|.
TGTGCCAGCAGTGAGTGGGGGCCCGGCACCGGGGAGCTGTTTTTT
CASSEWGPGTGELFF
>TRBJ2-1|.|TRBV29-1|.
TGCAGCGTTGAAAAAGGACAGTTTAATGAGCAGTTCTTC
CSVEKGQFNEQFF
>TRBJ1-6|.|TRBV7-2|.
TGTGCCAGCAGCTTAGCGTTCTTTAAGGGGGATTCACCCCTCCACTTT
CASSLAFFKGDSPLHF
>TRBJ2-2|.|TRBV18|TRBD1
TGTGCCAGCTCACCATACACAGGGGTCGCGAACACCGGGGAGCTGTTTTTT
CASSPYTGVANTGELFF
>TRBJ2-7|.|TRBV19|.
TGTGCCAGCGCCTACGAGCAGTACTTC
CASAYEQYF
>TRBJ2-1|once|TRBV25-1|.
TGTGCCAGCAGTGAATTTGGAGGTCCCGCGAGCTCCTACAATGAGCAGTTCTTC
CASSEFGGPASSYNEQFF
>TRBJ2-7|.|TRBV7-9|TRBD1
TGTGCCAGCAGCCCAAGGACAGGGGAGAATTCCTACGAGCAGTACTTC
CASSPRTGENSYEQYF
>TRBJ1-3|.|TRBV6-1|.
TGTGCCAGCAGTGAGACAGGCGCCGTAAACACCATATATTTT
CASSETGAVNTIYF
>TRBJ2-3|.|TRBV5-4|.
TGTGCCAGCAGCTGGACTACCAACAAAGATACGCAGTATTTT
CASSWTTNKDTQYF
>TRBJ2-6|.|TRBV3-1/TRBV3-2|TRBD1
TGTGCCAGCAGCCACACCAACAGGGGCTGGGCCAACGTCCTGACTTTC
CASSHTNRGWANVLTF
>TRBJ1-1|.|TRBV18|.
TGTGCCAGCTCACCAGAGTACGGTGATGAAGCTTTCTTT
CASSPEYGDEAFF